This record covers a single T cell receptor (beta chain). TCRbeta library preparation incorporated unique molecular identifiers. MiXCR, applied by TCRdb to the PCR reads, yields one record per CDR3 protein. This table has 200,000 to 250,000 distinct CDR3 sequences, 12% appearing once. This sample was included in a study of T-cell reconstitution after alpha-beta-depleted transplantation in children. Per the germline V gene, CDR1 is LGHNA and CDR2 is YNFKEQ. Trimming pared 0 bases from V and 2 bases from J, leaving 5 bases between. The CDR3 sequence is 14 residues long. The clonotype originates from a human donor who donated a stem cell graft to a child with acute lymphoblastic leukemia. The chain couples TRBV4-2 to TRBJ1-5, with D unclear. The source was PBMCs from the stem cell graft donor, collected from the stem cell graft. CDR3 sequence reads: CASSQEAGNQPQHF. CDR3 nucleotides: TGTGCCAGCAGCCAAGAGGCGGGCAATCAGCCCCAGCATTTT.